Sequencing of this T cell receptor (beta chain) was carried out in a study of cytomegalovirus exposure and HLA in healthy donors. General observations from the study: Differences between HLA loci emerged in a later analysis of TCR association rates, with DRB1 most and HLA-C fewest. Later analysis suggested links between common viral pathogens and several top significant clusters. There were some public TCRs occurring in many donors, but most TCR sequences were rare. TRBV6-2, TRBV6-3 and some other V segments were unresolvable in 87-base-pair reads.

PCR was performed using 60 Vbeta and 13 Jbeta primers. Using immunoSEQ multiplex PCR, the repertoire was profiled, and TCRdb retains in-frame clones only, with some absent. The data show some 140,000 clones, around three quarters seen once. The germline V gene encodes CDR1 SGHTA and CDR2 FQGNSA. CDR3 size: 13 residues. V was clipped by 4 bases and J by 1 base, with 7 bases between them. In regard to this clone: The antigen is not known.

This clonotype was sampled from a man aged 18 to 30 in good health and CMV-seronegative. The V and J genes are TRBV7-2 and TRBJ2-5, with no clear D. Sequenced: PBMCs. The CDR3, as DNA: TGTGCCAGCAGCTCGACATTCCAAGAGACCCAGTACTTC. This encodes CASSSTFQETQYF.